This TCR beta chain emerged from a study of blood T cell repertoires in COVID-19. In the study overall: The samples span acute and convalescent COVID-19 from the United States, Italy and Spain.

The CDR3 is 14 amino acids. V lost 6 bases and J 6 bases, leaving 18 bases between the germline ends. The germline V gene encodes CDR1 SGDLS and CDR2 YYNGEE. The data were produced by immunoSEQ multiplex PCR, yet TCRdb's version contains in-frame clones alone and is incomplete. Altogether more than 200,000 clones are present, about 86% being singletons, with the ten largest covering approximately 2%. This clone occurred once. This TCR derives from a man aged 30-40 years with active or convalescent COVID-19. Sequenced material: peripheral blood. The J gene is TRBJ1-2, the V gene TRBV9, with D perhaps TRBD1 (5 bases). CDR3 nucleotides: TGTGCCAGCAACTTAGGGGCAGGGTCGAATGGCTACACCTTC. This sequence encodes CASNLGAGSNGYTF.